This T cell receptor (beta chain) originates from a study of neurological immune-mediated disorders. By share of the sample, this clonotype is medium-sized. TCRdb processed the 5' RACE reads anew with MiXCR; each CDR3 protein has one entry. The repertoire has tens of thousands of distinct CDR3 sequences, under 6% of them found once; the top ten carry approximately 2.1%. CDR1 and CDR2 from the germline V gene are DFQATT and SNEGSKA (reference sequence). The CDR3 has 15 amino acids. Trimming pared 3 bases from V and 1 base from J, leaving 13 bases between. The receptor was isolated from a woman aged 50 to 60 in good health. The V gene is TRBV20-1, the J gene TRBJ1-5; perhaps TRBD1 as D (6 bases). The sequenced sample was CD4+ T cells from blood. The CDR3 protein is CSASHAGHSNQPQHF. The CDR3 bases are TGCAGTGCTAGCCATGCGGGACACAGCAATCAGCCCCAGCATTTT.